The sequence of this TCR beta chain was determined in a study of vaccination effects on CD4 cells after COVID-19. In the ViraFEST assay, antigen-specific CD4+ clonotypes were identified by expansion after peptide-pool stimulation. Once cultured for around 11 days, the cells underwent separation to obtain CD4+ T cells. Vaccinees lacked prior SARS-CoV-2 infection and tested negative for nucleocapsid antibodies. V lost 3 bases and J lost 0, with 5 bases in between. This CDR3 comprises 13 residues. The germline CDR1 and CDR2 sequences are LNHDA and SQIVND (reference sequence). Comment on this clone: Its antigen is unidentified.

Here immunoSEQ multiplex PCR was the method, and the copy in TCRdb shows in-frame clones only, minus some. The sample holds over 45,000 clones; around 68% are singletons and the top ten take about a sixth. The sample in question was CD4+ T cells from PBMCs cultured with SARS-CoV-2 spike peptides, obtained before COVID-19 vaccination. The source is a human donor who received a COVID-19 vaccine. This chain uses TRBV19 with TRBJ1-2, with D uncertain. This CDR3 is CASSIGSNYGYTF. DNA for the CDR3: TGTGCCAGTAGTATTGGATCTAACTATGGCTACACCTTC.